Presented here are 27 T cell receptor beta chains from one specimen sequenced in a study of blood T cell repertoires in COVID-19. TCRdb's table, derived via immunoSEQ multiplex PCR, lists solely in-frame clones and lacks some. The sample shows 190,000 or so clones, approximately 80% of them seen only once. The sample consisted of peripheral blood. The receptors originated from a man in his fifties who had recovered from COVID-19.

This chain connects TRBV5-1 to TRBJ2-2; 13 nucleotides line up with TRBD2. Per germline, CDR1 SGHRS and CDR2 YFSETQ. The CDR3 is 18 residues long. V shed 0 bases and J 4 bases; nucleotides not matched to a gene: 6. The CDR3 coding sequence is TGCGCCAGCAGCTTGGGGACTAGCGGGAGTTCGAGCACCGGGGAGCTGTTTTTT. This sequence encodes CASSLGTSGSSSTGELFF.

In nucleotides, the CDR3 is TGTGCCAGCAGTTCCCAGGGGGTGGGTTCACCCCTCCACTTT. Its translation: CASSSQGVGSPLHF. The rearrangement links TRBV6-5 to TRBJ1-6; 7 positions match TRBD1. The CDR3 has 14 amino acids. Looked up from germline, CDR1 is MNHEY and CDR2 is SVGAGI. V shed 4 bases and J 9 bases; nucleotides not matched to a gene: 6.

The chain has TRBV9 and TRBJ2-5, with 7 nucleotides matching TRBD1. Unmatched junction bases numbered 13, after V lost 3 bases and J lost 5 bases. The CDR3 has 16 residues. Germline V lookup: CDR1 SGDLS, CDR2 YYNGEE. The CDR3 reads CASSAKTGYVGETQYF. The CDR3 DNA reads TGTGCCAGCAGCGCCAAGACAGGGTATGTGGGGGAGACCCAGTACTTC.

The CDR3 nucleotides are TGCAGTGCTCTGGGCTCTCTCGAGCAGTACTTC. Amino acid sequence: CSALGSLEQYF. The chain combines TRBV20-1 with TRBJ2-7; no reliable D call. Germline lookup yields CDR1 DFQATT and CDR2 SNEGSKA (reference sequence). With 5 bases removed from V and 6 bases from J, the gap between germline ends came to 11 bases. The CDR3 sequence is 11 residues long.

The CDR3 DNA sequence: TGTGCCAGCAGTTACGGGACATATGGCTACACCTTC. Translated, it gives CASSYGTYGYTF. V is TRBV6-2 or TRBV6-3 and J is TRBJ1-2; possibly TRBD1 for D (6 bases). The CDR3 is 12 amino acids. Germline values: CDR1 MNHEY, CDR2 SVGEGT. Deletions cut 2 bases from V and 5 bases from J, with 6 bases between.

The rearrangement joins TRBV5-4 to TRBJ1-1, with unresolved D. Trimming shortened V by 0 bases and J by 0 bases, and 9 bases separated the two germline ends. The CDR3 totals 15 residues. In germline, CDR1 is SGHNT, CDR2 YYREEE (reference sequence). The CDR3 DNA reads as TGTGCCAGCAGCTTGGCCAACAGATTGAACACTGAAGCTTTCTTT. Translating gives CASSLANRLNTEAFF.

The chain is built from TRBV6-5 and TRBJ1-5; D is ambiguous. The CDR3 contains 13 residues. V was pared by 4 bases and J by 4 bases, with 8 bases between. Germline lookup yields CDR1 MNHEY and CDR2 SVGAGI. The CDR3 sequence is CASSWALNQPQHF. The CDR3 coding sequence is TGTGCCAGCAGTTGGGCCCTGAATCAGCCCCAGCATTTT.

V and J are TRBV6-4 and TRBJ2-1, with TRBD2 identical over 10 bases. The CDR3 is 16 amino acids. Germline CDR1 reads MRHNA; CDR2 reads SNTAGT. V gave up 0 bases and J gave up 6 bases; unmatched junction bases: 5. DNA of the CDR3: TGTGCCAGCAGTGACTCGCTAGCGGGAGCGAGCAATGAGCAGTTCTTC. Amino acid sequence: CASSDSLAGASNEQFF.

The chain carries TRBV18 and TRBJ1-5, with a possible D match to TRBD1 (6 bases). Germline V CDR1 and CDR2: KGHSH, LQKENI. V lost 2 bases and J 5 bases, leaving 10 bases between the germline ends. This CDR3 has 14 amino acids. CDR3 sequence reads: CASSPDRRDQPQHF. CDR3 coding DNA: TGTGCCAGCTCACCAGACAGGAGAGATCAGCCCCAGCATTTT.

The rearrangement joins TRBV2 to TRBJ2-2, with a possible D match to TRBD2 (6 bases). CDR1 is SNHLY, CDR2 FYNNEI, per germline. V was clipped by 5 bases and J by 5 bases, with 9 bases between them. This CDR3 contains 13 residues. The CDR3 loop reads CASSMGGTGELFF. DNA of the CDR3: TGTGCCAGCAGTATGGGGGGAACCGGGGAGCTGTTTTTT.

V is TRBV11-2 and J is TRBJ2-7; 11 bases match TRBD2. Germline CDR1 is SGHAT and CDR2 is FQNNGV. V lost 3 bases and J lost 4; bases outside the gene matches: 2. The CDR3 covers 14 residues. CDR3 protein: CASSFLAGGYEQYF. For the CDR3, the DNA is TGTGCCAGCAGCTTTCTAGCGGGAGGTTACGAGCAGTACTTC.

This chain joins TRBV9 and TRBJ1-5, with D possibly TRBD1 on 5 matching bases. The CDR3 runs to 15 residues. The V end was cut by 0 bases, the J end by 8 bases, with 15 bases between. The germline V gene has CDR1 SGDLS and CDR2 YYNGEE. CDR3 coding DNA: TGTGCCAGCAGCGTAGGGGGGGGTTTGTTTGAGCCCCAGCATTTT. Residues: CASSVGGGLFEPQHF.

The gene calls are TRBV11-3 and TRBJ2-5; D is unresolved. Per germline, CDR1 SGHNT and CDR2 YENEEA. The CDR3 loop spans 13 amino acids. V was trimmed by 0 bases and J by 4 bases, leaving 6 bases between them. CDR3 loop: CASSLDMAETQYF. For the CDR3, the DNA is TGTGCCAGCAGCTTAGATATGGCAGAGACCCAGTACTTC.

For the CDR3, the DNA is TGTGCCTGGGGCGGGGGGGCTAGCTCGGGAGAGACCCAGTACTTC. It yields the protein CAWGGGASSGETQYF. The rearrangement links TRBV30 to TRBJ2-5; TRBD2 agrees at 9 bases. Germline-derived CDR1 and CDR2 are GTSNPN and SVGIG (reference sequence). The V and J ends lost 5 bases and 4 bases, in that order; junction bases with no gene match: 11. The CDR3 totals 15 residues.

At least ten counts were recorded for this clone. The chain has TRBV19 and TRBJ2-5; D not resolved. Between the trimmed V and J ends, which lost 3 bases and 0 bases, there was a span of 5 bases. The CDR3 is 13 residues long. From germline, CDR1 is LNHDA and CDR2 SQIVND (reference sequence). DNA of the CDR3: TGTGCCAGTAGTATTGAGAACCAAGAGACCCAGTACTTC. Its translation: CASSIENQETQYF. Full variable domain (missing parts from reference TRBV19 and TRBJ2-5): DGGITQSPKYLFRKEGQNVTLSCEQNLNHDAMYWYRQDPGQGLRLIYYSQIVNDFQKGDIAEGYSVSREKKESFPLTVTSAQKNPTAFYLCASSIENQETQYFGPGTRLLVL.

This clone came up once. The rearrangement links TRBV27 to TRBJ2-7; 7 positions match TRBD1. CDR1 and CDR2 (germline): MNHEY, SMNVEV (reference sequence). This CDR3 has 15 amino acids. J gave up 2 bases and V 5 bases, and 9 bases lay outside the gene matches. CDR3 nucleotides: TGTGCCAGCAGTATCCTCGGACAGGCACCCTACGAGCAGTACTTC. Protein product: CASSILGQAPYEQYF.

This clone was counted between two and nine times. The rearrangement links TRBV4-1 to TRBJ1-1; 12 bases are shared with TRBD1. Germline-derived CDR1 and CDR2 are MGHRA and YSYEKL. V lost 3 bases, J lost 2 bases, and 7 bases stayed unmatched. The CDR3 runs 17 residues. The CDR3 loop reads CASSQTPGTGGNTEAFF. CDR3 sequence (DNA): TGCGCCAGCAGCCAGACCCCAGGGACAGGGGGCAACACTGAAGCTTTCTTT.

This chain uses TRBV6-1 with TRBJ2-3; perhaps TRBD2 as D (6 bases). This CDR3 has 15 residues. V was clipped by 1 base and J by 0 bases, with 8 bases between them. Per the germline V gene, CDR1 is MNHNS and CDR2 is SASEGT. The CDR3 DNA is TGTGCCAGCAGTGAAGACGGGAGTAGCACAGATACGCAGTATTTT. This translates into CASSEDGSSTDTQYF.

The chain has TRBV19 and TRBJ1-5, with 9 bases lining up with TRBD1. CDR3 size: 19 residues. Germline V gene sequence: CDR1 LNHDA, CDR2 SQIVND (reference sequence). The V gene end was trimmed by 0 bases and the J gene end by 5 bases; junction bases not matched to a gene: 14. CDR3 loop: CASSIDITGQGFVHQPQHF. The CDR3 nucleotides read TGTGCCAGTAGTATAGATATCACGGGACAGGGCTTTGTACATCAGCCCCAGCATTTT. Combining the CDR3 with reference TRBV19 and TRBJ1-5 gives the whole variable domain DGGITQSPKYLFRKEGQNVTLSCEQNLNHDAMYWYRQDPGQGLRLIYYSQIVNDFQKGDIAEGYSVSREKKESFPLTVTSAQKNPTAFYLCASSIDITGQGFVHQPQHFGDGTRLSIL.

The V and J genes are TRBV5-1 and TRBJ2-1, with 7 bases matching TRBD1. Germline V gene data show CDR1 as SGHRS and CDR2 as YFSETQ. V trimming: 0 bases; J trimming: 6 bases; junction bases outside the gene matches: 9. CDR3 length: 16 residues. CDR3 nucleotides: TGCGCCAGCAGCTTGGCCGGGACAGTGAGTTTCAATGAGCAGTTCTTC. It is translated as CASSLAGTVSFNEQFF.

The chain combines TRBV19 with TRBJ2-2, with D unclear. Per the germline V gene, CDR1 is LNHDA and CDR2 is SQIVND (reference sequence). With 6 bases removed from V and 1 base from J, the gap between germline ends came to 9 bases. The CDR3 totals 14 residues. The CDR3 nucleotides read TGTGCCAGTAGGGTCAGGTTGAACACCGGGGAGCTGTTTTTT. It translates to CASRVRLNTGELFF.

The genes are TRBV19 and TRBJ2-1; TRBD2 agrees at 10 bases. In germline, CDR1 is LNHDA, CDR2 SQIVND (reference sequence). The CDR3 totals 16 residues. J lost 4 bases, V lost 7 bases, and 10 bases had no gene match. The CDR3 region has the DNA TGTGCCAGTATCATATCTAGCGGGAGCTCTTACAATGAGCAGTTCTTC. This codes for CASIISSGSSYNEQFF.

The V gene is TRBV29-1, the J gene TRBJ2-7; 8 nucleotides match TRBD1. CDR1 and CDR2 from the germline V gene are SQVTM and ANQGSEA. V lost 1 base and J lost 5; bases outside the gene matches: 4. This CDR3 is 13 amino acids long. CDR3 loop: CSVEVTGAHEQYF. The CDR3 DNA sequence: TGCAGCGTTGAAGTGACAGGGGCCCACGAGCAGTACTTC.

V gene TRBV10-3 combines with J gene TRBJ1-1, with 9 bases lining up with TRBD1. The CDR3 is 14 residues long. CDR1 and CDR2 (germline): ENHRY, SYGVKD. Unmatched junction bases numbered 9, after V lost 8 bases and J lost 5 bases. DNA of the CDR3: TGTGCCATCCGGGACAGGGTAAAAGGTACTGAAGCTTTCTTT. This translates into CAIRDRVKGTEAFF.

The chain is built from TRBV18 and TRBJ2-1; D is ambiguous. Germline V gene data show CDR1 as KGHSH and CDR2 as LQKENI. V was clipped by 5 bases and J by 0 bases, with 14 bases between them. The CDR3 is made up of 16 amino acids. CDR3: CASSFEAPGSYNEQFF. CDR3 DNA sequence: TGTGCCAGCTCATTCGAAGCCCCGGGCTCCTACAATGAGCAGTTCTTC.

This clone came up a few times. The rearrangement links TRBV28 to TRBJ2-7; 14 bases fit TRBD2. The V and J ends lost 7 bases and 3 bases, in that order; junction bases with no gene match: 2. CDR1 and CDR2 (germline): MDHEN, SYDVKM. The CDR3 has 14 residues. The CDR3 loop reads CASTGTSGGYEQYF. The CDR3 nucleotides are TGTGCCAGCACCGGGACTAGCGGGGGCTACGAGCAGTACTTC.

The V gene is TRBV30, the J gene TRBJ2-3, with D possibly matching TRBD1 (6 bases). Germline assignment: CDR1 GTSNPN and CDR2 SVGIG (reference sequence). This CDR3 is 14 amino acids long. V dropped 7 bases and J dropped 5 bases, with 19 bases sitting between them. The DNA for the CDR3 is TGTGCCTTTACCGTCACAGGGTATCAAGATACGCAGTATTTT. As protein: CAFTVTGYQDTQYF.